Each of the 23 T cell receptor beta chains below was sequenced from the same sample in a study of T cell changes during pregnancy in multiple sclerosis. Assay: immunoSEQ multiplex PCR; the TCRdb copy retains only in-frame clones and omits some. Found here are tens of thousands of clones, just under 95% of them singletons; the top ten hold around 0.84%. The sequencing here drew on peripheral blood, taken in the third trimester of pregnancy. These receptors all stem from a female donor with multiple sclerosis, enrolled in a pregnancy study.

On this clone itself: It is likely a read error, because the conserved phenylalanine at the end of the CDR3 is missing. No DNA is shown, since the ends of the CDR3 on it are uncertain; the CDR3 is the one TCRdb lists. The V and J genes are TRBV20-1 and TRBJ2-7; the DNA was not used to check the table's D call, TRBD2. Germline loops: CDR1 DFQATT, CDR2 SNEGSKA (reference sequence). Counting both end residues, the CDR3 totals 11 amino acids. CDR3 residues: CSARGYAGPVL.

The chain joins TRBV6-6 to TRBJ2-1; maybe TRBD1 (5 bases). Per germline, CDR1 MNHNY and CDR2 SVGAGI (reference sequence). V dropped 2 bases and J dropped 4 bases, with 9 bases sitting between them. The CDR3 has 14 residues. CDR3 DNA sequence: TGTGCCAGCAGTTACCAGGGCCTTTACAATGAGCAGTTCTTC. This gives the protein CASSYQGLYNEQFF.

The rearrangement links TRBV2 to TRBJ1-1; perhaps TRBD1 as D (6 bases). The length of the CDR3 is 14 residues. V was trimmed by 4 bases and J by 6 bases, leaving 15 bases between them. Germline V lookup: CDR1 SNHLY, CDR2 FYNNEI. The CDR3 here is CASSGIGGGAEAFF. The CDR3 DNA reads TGTGCCAGCAGTGGAATAGGGGGAGGGGCTGAAGCTTTCTTT.

The rearrangement joins TRBV18 to TRBJ2-1, with a weak D call TRBD2 (6 bases). Germline-derived CDR1 and CDR2 are KGHSH and LQKENI. CDR3 size: 16 residues. V gave up 6 bases and J gave up 0 bases, with 15 bases separating them. The CDR3 nucleotides are TGTGCCAGCTCGTCCACGGCGGGGATCTCCTACAATGAGCAGTTCTTC. This codes for CASSSTAGISYNEQFF. The full variable domain, completed using reference TRBV18 and TRBJ2-1, is NAGVMQNPRHLVRRRGQEARLRCSPMKGHSHVYWYRQLPEEGLKFMVYLQKENIIDESGMPKERFSAEFPKEGPSILRIQQVVRGDSAAYFCASSSTAGISYNEQFFGPGTRLTVL.

The DNA of the CDR3 is TGTGCCAGCAGCTTAGGTTACGGGAGTACCTACAATGAGCAGTTCTTC. It yields the protein CASSLGYGSTYNEQFF. The rearrangement joins TRBV13 to TRBJ2-1; possible D gene TRBD2, 6 bases. This CDR3 contains 16 residues. Looked up from germline, CDR1 is PRHDT and CDR2 is FYEKMQ (reference sequence). With 0 bases removed from V and 2 bases from J, the gap between germline ends came to 11 bases.

The chain combines TRBV2 with TRBJ2-6; 9 bases are shared with TRBD2. CDR1 and CDR2 from the germline V gene are SNHLY and FYNNEI. The CDR3 consists of 17 residues. After removal of 2 bases from V and 3 bases from J, the junction contained 5 bases not matched to a gene. CDR3 amino acids: CASSEMASGIGANVLTF. The CDR3 DNA sequence: TGTGCCAGCAGTGAAATGGCTAGCGGGATTGGGGCCAACGTCCTGACTTTC.

The V and J genes are TRBV21-1 and TRBJ2-1; the table's D gene call, TRBD2, was not cross checked with the DNA. TRBV21-1 constitutes a pseudogene. There are 17 residues in the CDR3. CDR3 amino acids: CASRIKTGWSSYNEQFF. The CDR3 DNA reads as TGTGCCAGCAGGATTAAAACGGGTTGGTCATCCTACAATGAGCAGTTCTTC.

The chain combines TRBV7-2 with TRBJ2-7, with no clear D. V lost 5 bases to trimming and J lost 2 bases, with 25 bases between them. This CDR3 has 18 amino acids. Germline assignment: CDR1 SGHTA and CDR2 FQGNSA. Here the CDR3 reads CASSLTRNSPRKAYEQYF. CDR3 sequence (DNA): TGTGCCAGCAGCCTAACGAGGAATAGTCCACGTAAAGCCTACGAGCAGTACTTC.

The chain uses TRBV28 and TRBJ1-2, with 8 positions matching TRBD1. CDR3 length: 12 amino acids. The germline V gene has CDR1 MDHEN and CDR2 SYDVKM. Trimming took 4 bases from V and 6 from J; bases not matched to a gene: 1. The CDR3 reads CASSSTGDGYTF. The CDR3 DNA is TGTGCCAGCAGTTCGACAGGGGATGGCTACACCTTC.

The chain carries TRBV18 and TRBJ2-7, with D perhaps TRBD2 (6 bases). CDR1 is KGHSH, CDR2 LQKENI, per germline. CDR3 length: 16 residues. V was cut by 2 bases and J by 0 bases, with 14 bases left in between. CDR3 region: CASSPRLAEGSYEQYF. CDR3 bases: TGTGCCAGCTCACCAAGGTTAGCGGAGGGCTCCTACGAGCAGTACTTC.

V and J are TRBV7-9 and TRBJ2-1; tentative D call: TRBD2 (6 bases). The CDR3 has 17 amino acids. CDR1 and CDR2 (germline): SEHNR, FQNEAQ (reference sequence). Trimming stripped 4 bases from V and 2 bases from J, with 18 bases between. CDR3 loop: CASSSLRGMGAYNEQFF. The CDR3 DNA follows: TGTGCCAGCAGCTCGCTCCGGGGGATGGGCGCCTACAATGAGCAGTTCTTC.

This chain joins TRBV11-2 and TRBJ2-6; no firm D call. CDR3 length: 13 amino acids. V dropped 5 bases and J dropped 0 bases, with 2 bases sitting between them. Germline CDR1 reads SGHAT; CDR2 reads FQNNGV. CDR3 sequence: CASSLSGANVLTF. CDR3 DNA: TGTGCCAGCAGCCTCTCTGGGGCCAACGTCCTGACTTTC.

This clone was detected a few times. The V and J genes are TRBV2 and TRBJ2-2; tentative D call: TRBD2 (5 bases). The V gene lost 0 bases and the J gene lost 4 bases, with 9 bases spanning the gap. From germline, CDR1 is SNHLY and CDR2 FYNNEI. This CDR3 region has 15 residues. The CDR3 sequence is CASSEARGSTGELFF. The CDR3 bases are TGTGCCAGCAGTGAAGCGCGAGGGAGCACCGGGGAGCTGTTTTTT. The variable domain in full, completed from reference TRBV2 and TRBJ2-2, reads EPEVTQTPSHQVTQMGQEVILRCVPISNHLYFYWYRQILGQKVEFLVSFYNNEISEKSEIFDDQFSVERPDGSNFTLKIRSTKLEDSAMYFCASSEARGSTGELFFGEGSRLTVL.

This clone was recorded only once. V is TRBV5-1 and J is TRBJ2-2; 9 bases match TRBD1. The CDR3 covers 16 residues. The germline V gene encodes CDR1 SGHRS and CDR2 YFSETQ. J gave up 2 bases and V 5 bases, and 7 bases lay outside the gene matches. The CDR3 protein is CASSQTGGLNTGELFF. The CDR3 nucleotides are TGCGCCAGCAGTCAAACAGGGGGCCTTAACACCGGGGAGCTGTTTTTT.

The CDR3 loop reads CASSLGGLSYNEQFF. The CDR3 region has the DNA TGTGCCAGCAGTCTAGGGGGCCTGTCCTACAATGAGCAGTTCTTC. The chain has TRBV6-5 and TRBJ2-1; 7 bases line up with TRBD1. This CDR3 contains 15 residues. J lost 1 base, V lost 5 bases, and 5 bases had no gene match. In germline, CDR1 is MNHEY, CDR2 SVGAGI.

The chain joins TRBV5-1 to TRBJ2-5, with TRBD2 as a possible D gene (6 bases). The CDR3 extends over 13 amino acids. Trimming shortened V by 4 bases and J by 3 bases, and 10 bases separated the two germline ends. Germline CDR1 reads SGHRS; CDR2 reads YFSETQ. The CDR3 bases are TGCGCCAGCAGCACCCAGCGGGAAGAGACCCAGTACTTC. Residues: CASSTQREETQYF.

This chain connects TRBV4-2 to TRBJ2-4; TRBD1 matches at 10 bases. From germline, CDR1 is LGHNA and CDR2 YNFKEQ. CDR3 length: 16 residues. Germline trimming cut 1 base from V and 3 bases from J; bases unmatched to any gene: 3. CDR3 protein: CASSQVTGGVKNIQYF. CDR3 coding DNA: TGTGCCAGCAGCCAAGTGACAGGGGGCGTCAAAAACATTCAGTACTTC.

V usage is TRBV5-5 and J usage is TRBJ2-2; the D is unclear. CDR1 is SGHKS and CDR2 is YYEKEE in the germline V gene (reference sequence). This CDR3 has 13 amino acids. V was trimmed by 10 bases and J by 2 bases, leaving 12 bases between them. DNA of the CDR3: TGTGCCGCGGTGTCAGTAAACACCGGGGAGCTGTTTTTT. It yields the protein CAAVSVNTGELFF. The variable domain in full, completed from reference TRBV5-5 and TRBJ2-2, reads DAGVTQSPTHLIKTRGQQVTLRCSPISGHKSVSWYQQVLGQGPQFIFQYYEKEERGRGNFPDRFSARQFPNYSSELNVNALLLGDSALYLCAAVSVNTGELFFGEGSRLTVL.

This clone was observed once. The V gene is TRBV7-7, the J gene TRBJ2-1, with D tentatively TRBD2 (7 bases). V lost 2 bases to trimming and J lost 9 bases, with 11 bases between them. CDR1 is SSHAT, CDR2 FNYEAQ, per germline (reference sequence). The CDR3 has 13 residues. CDR3 nucleotide sequence: TGTGCCAGCAGCTTATACAGGGAGGGTGAGCAGTTCTTC. Amino acid sequence: CASSLYREGEQFF.

The genes are TRBV5-1 and TRBJ2-5; D might be TRBD2 (6 bases). This CDR3 is built from 13 residues. Looked up from germline, CDR1 is SGHRS and CDR2 is YFSETQ. The germline V and J ends were trimmed by 3 bases and 2 bases, with 8 bases remaining between them. In nucleotides, the CDR3 is TGCGCCAGCAGCTCCGGACTACAAGAGACCCAGTACTTC. It yields the protein CASSSGLQETQYF.

The genes are TRBV6-1 and TRBJ2-3, with D possibly TRBD1 on 5 matching bases. V was clipped by 4 bases and J by 0 bases, with 14 bases between them. Germline CDR1 and CDR2: MNHNS and SASEGT. There are 16 residues in the CDR3. The CDR3 loop reads CASSVETATSTDTQYF. The CDR3 DNA reads TGTGCCAGCAGTGTTGAGACAGCTACTAGCACAGATACGCAGTATTTT.

The genes are TRBV9 and TRBJ2-1, with 7 bases matching TRBD1. V lost 3 bases to trimming and J lost 1 base; unmatched junction nucleotides: 7. The CDR3 consists of 16 residues. Germline V gene sequence: CDR1 SGDLS, CDR2 YYNGEE. CDR3 sequence: CASSAQGMRSYNEQFF. DNA of the CDR3: TGTGCCAGCAGCGCACAGGGGATGCGGTCCTACAATGAGCAGTTCTTC.

The rearrangement uses TRBV5-1 and TRBJ2-2; 9 bases map to TRBD1. The CDR3 has 15 amino acids. CDR1 and CDR2 (germline): SGHRS, YFSETQ. V shed 4 bases, J shed 4 bases, and the junction held 5 bases outside the gene matches. The CDR3 DNA follows: TGCGCCAGCAGCCCTGACAGGGGGGGCACCGGGGAGCTGTTTTTT. Translating it yields CASSPDRGGTGELFF.